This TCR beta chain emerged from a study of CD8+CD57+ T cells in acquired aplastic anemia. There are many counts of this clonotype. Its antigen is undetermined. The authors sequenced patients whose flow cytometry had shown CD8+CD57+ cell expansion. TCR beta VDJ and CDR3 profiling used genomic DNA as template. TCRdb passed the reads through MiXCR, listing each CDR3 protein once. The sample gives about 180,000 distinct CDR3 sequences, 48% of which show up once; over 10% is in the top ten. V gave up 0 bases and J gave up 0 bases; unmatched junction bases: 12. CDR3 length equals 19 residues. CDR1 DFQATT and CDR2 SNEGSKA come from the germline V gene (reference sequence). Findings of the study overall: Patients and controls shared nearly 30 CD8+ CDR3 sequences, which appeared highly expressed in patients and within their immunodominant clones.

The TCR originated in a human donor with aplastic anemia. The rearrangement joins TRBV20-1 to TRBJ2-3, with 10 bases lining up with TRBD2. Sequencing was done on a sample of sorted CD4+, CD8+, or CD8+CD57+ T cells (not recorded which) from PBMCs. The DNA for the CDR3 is TGCAGTGCTAGAGATGGGTGGACTAGCGGACAGGCTAGCACAGATACGCAGTATTTT. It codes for CSARDGWTSGQASTDTQYF.